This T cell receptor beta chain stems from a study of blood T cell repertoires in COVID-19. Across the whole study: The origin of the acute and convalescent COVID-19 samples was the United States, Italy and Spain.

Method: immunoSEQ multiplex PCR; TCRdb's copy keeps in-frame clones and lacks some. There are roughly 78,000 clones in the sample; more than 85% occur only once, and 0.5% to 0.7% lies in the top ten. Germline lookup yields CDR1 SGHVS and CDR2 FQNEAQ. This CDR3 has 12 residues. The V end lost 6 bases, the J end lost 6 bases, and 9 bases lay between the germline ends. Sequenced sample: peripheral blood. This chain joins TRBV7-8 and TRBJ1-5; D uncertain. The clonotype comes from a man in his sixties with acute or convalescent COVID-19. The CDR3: CASSFLVQPQHF. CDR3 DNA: TGTGCCAGCAGTTTTCTAGTTCAGCCCCAGCATTTT.